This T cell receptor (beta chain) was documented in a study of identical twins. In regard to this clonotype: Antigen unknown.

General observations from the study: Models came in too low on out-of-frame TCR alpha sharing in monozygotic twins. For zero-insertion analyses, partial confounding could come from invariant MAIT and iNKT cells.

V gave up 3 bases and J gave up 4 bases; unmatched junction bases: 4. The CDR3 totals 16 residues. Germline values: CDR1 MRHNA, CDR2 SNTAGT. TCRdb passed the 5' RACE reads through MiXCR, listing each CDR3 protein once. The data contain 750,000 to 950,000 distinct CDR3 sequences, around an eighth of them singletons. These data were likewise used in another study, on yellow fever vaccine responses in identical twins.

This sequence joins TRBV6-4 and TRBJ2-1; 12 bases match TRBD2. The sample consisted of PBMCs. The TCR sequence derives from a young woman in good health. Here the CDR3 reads CASSEVLAGGYNEQFF. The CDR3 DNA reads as TGTGCCAGCAGTGAAGTACTAGCGGGAGGTTACAATGAGCAGTTCTTC.